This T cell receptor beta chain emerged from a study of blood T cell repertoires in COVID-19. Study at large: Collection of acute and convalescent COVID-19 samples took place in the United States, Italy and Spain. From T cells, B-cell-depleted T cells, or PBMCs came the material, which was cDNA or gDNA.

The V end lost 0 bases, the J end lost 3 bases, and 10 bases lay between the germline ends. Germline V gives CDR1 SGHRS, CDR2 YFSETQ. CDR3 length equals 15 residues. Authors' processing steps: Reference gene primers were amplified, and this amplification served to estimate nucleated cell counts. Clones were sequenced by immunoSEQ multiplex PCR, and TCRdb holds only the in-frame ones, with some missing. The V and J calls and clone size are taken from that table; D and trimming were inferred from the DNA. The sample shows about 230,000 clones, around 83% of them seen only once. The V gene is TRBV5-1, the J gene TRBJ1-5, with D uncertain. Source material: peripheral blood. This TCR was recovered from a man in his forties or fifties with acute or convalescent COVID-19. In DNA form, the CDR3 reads TGCGCCAGCAGCTTGGCAGGCCACCCCAATCAGCCCCAGCATTTT. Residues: CASSLAGHPNQPQHF.